The 9 T cell receptor beta chains below come from one sample, sequenced in a study of OX40 agonist ivuxolimab in advanced cancers. Receptors were amplified or captured by the immunoSEQ multiplex PCR assay. In its TCRdb copy, this immuneACCESS table keeps in-frame sequences only and misses some clones. Where compared with another copy, unresolved V genes explain less than half of these, and the others have no known cause. The sample has about 40,000 clones on record, approximately 85% of them singletons. The ten most abundant clones make up about a sixth of the sample. The sample here was CD4+ or CD8+ T cells sorted from blood, taken in a trial of the OX40 agonist ivuxolimab. These receptors came from an adult with an advanced solid tumor such as melanoma, head and neck, liver or kidney cancer.

This chain joins TRBV7-2 and TRBJ1-1; no firm D call. The germline V and J ends were trimmed by 5 bases and 4 bases, with 14 bases remaining between them. This CDR3 contains 14 residues. Per germline, CDR1 SGHTA and CDR2 FQGNSA. CDR3 amino acids: CASSPGPGGTEAFF. The CDR3 DNA reads as TGTGCCAGCAGCCCCGGGCCGGGAGGCACTGAAGCTTTCTTT.

V gene TRBV4-1 combines with J gene TRBJ2-5; 8 nucleotides line up with TRBD1. V shed 4 bases and J 0 bases; nucleotides not matched to a gene: 4. Germline V gives CDR1 MGHRA, CDR2 YSYEKL. This CDR3 comprises 15 residues. CDR3 sequence: CASSPMDRDQETQYF. Here the CDR3 DNA reads TGCGCCAGCAGCCCTATGGACAGGGACCAAGAGACCCAGTACTTC.

This clone was seen just once. CDR3: CASSLKEGSYGYTF. The CDR3 DNA follows: TGTGCCAGCAGCTTAAAGGAGGGCAGCTATGGCTACACCTTC. The chain recombines TRBV7-3 with TRBJ1-2; D remains ambiguous. Germline loops: CDR1 SGHTA, CDR2 FQGTGA. The CDR3 has 14 residues. V was shortened by 1 base and J by 4 bases, with 10 bases between the two germline ends.

V is TRBV15 and J is TRBJ1-2; D gene unclear. Germline V gives CDR1 LNHNV, CDR2 YYDKDF (reference sequence). CDR3 length equals 14 residues. Trimming left V 8 bases short and J 4 bases short, with 17 bases between. CDR3 DNA: TGTGCCACCTGGACCCCGAATGAGAGCTATGGCTACACCTTC. Protein sequence: CATWTPNESYGYTF.

The chain is built from TRBV6-5 and TRBJ2-7, with 7 bases lining up with TRBD1. This CDR3 spans 14 amino acids. Germline trimming cut 7 bases from V and 2 bases from J; bases unmatched to any gene: 8. Germline V gives CDR1 MNHEY, CDR2 SVGAGI. CDR3 sequence (DNA): TGTGCCAGCAACGTAGGGCAGGGGGCCTACGAGCAGTACTTC. It codes for CASNVGQGAYEQYF.

The V call is TRBV6-5, the J call TRBJ1-2; D is possibly TRBD1 (6 bases). Germline V gene data show CDR1 as MNHEY and CDR2 as SVGAGI. Deletions cut 7 bases from V and 4 bases from J, with 16 bases between. The CDR3 is 14 amino acids. The CDR3 loop is CASTHGGLGYGYTF. The CDR3 bases are TGTGCCAGCACCCACGGGGGGCTAGGCTATGGCTACACCTTC.

This rearrangement joins TRBV5-6 to TRBJ2-7; 9 bases are a match to TRBD1. This CDR3 spans 15 amino acids. Germline CDR1 SGHDT, CDR2 YYEEEE. After removal of 2 bases from V and 0 bases from J, the junction contained 3 bases not matched to a gene. CDR3 sequence (DNA): TGTGCCAGCAGCTTCCGGGACAGGGCCTCCTACGAGCAGTACTTC. Amino acids: CASSFRDRASYEQYF.

The chain employs TRBV4-3 and TRBJ2-1, with TRBD1 as a possible D gene (5 bases). CDR3 length: 15 amino acids. V gave up 0 bases and J gave up 12 bases, with 18 bases separating them. Germline V gene lookup returns CDR1 LGHNA and CDR2 YSLEER. The CDR3 coding sequence is TGCGCCAGCAGCCAAGACCAGGGATCGTTGGGATGGCAGTTCTTC. Translating it yields CASSQDQGSLGWQFF.

The V gene is TRBV5-8, the J gene TRBJ2-7; D perhaps matches TRBD2 (5 bases). CDR3 length: 12 residues. Germline CDR1 SGHTS, CDR2 YDEGEE. The V end was cut by 8 bases, the J end by 0 bases, with 9 bases between. The CDR3 sequence: CASLGLSYEQYF. The DNA of the CDR3 is TGTGCCAGTCTTGGACTCTCCTACGAGCAGTACTTC.